The TCR beta chain under discussion was sequenced for a study of shared clonotypes between healthy human individuals. Study-wide context: The study used three CD4 naive, three CD4 memory, two CD8 naive and one CD8 memory plate per donor. The study, taken as a whole, reports: Four donors shared around 5.2% of their naive CD4 clonotypes.

CDR3 size: 15 residues. Looked up from germline, CDR1 is SGHTA and CDR2 is FQGNSA. The junction had 7 bases not matched to a gene; V was cut back by 4 bases and J by 1 base. Authors' data handling: ImmunoSEQ output lacked quality scores and full-length reads, limiting matched filtering. TCRdb keeps only in-frame clones here, not all; method: immunoSEQ multiplex PCR. V and J calls and clone size are given by that table; D and trimming were obtained from the DNA. The sample gives 730,000 or so clones, around 72% of which show up once; roughly 1.8% is in the top ten. Turning to this clone: The antigen is undetermined.

This receptor was obtained from a woman aged 25 to 39 in good health. The chain uses TRBV7-2 and TRBJ2-7, with TRBD1 matching 7 bases. The source material was memory CD4+ T cells sorted from blood. This sample's subset: CD45RA-negative fraction. The CDR3 protein is CASSSGWDSSYEQYF. The CDR3 DNA sequence: TGTGCCAGCAGCTCGGGATGGGACAGTTCCTACGAGCAGTACTTC.